This T cell receptor (beta chain) was sequenced for a study of blood T cell repertoires in COVID-19. For the study at large: PBMCs, B-cell-depleted T cells, or T cells provided the cDNA or gDNA that made up the material.

Here immunoSEQ multiplex PCR was the method, and the copy in TCRdb shows in-frame clones only, minus some. The sample comprises some 190,000 clones, approximately 90% of which are singletons, and approximately 4.5% rests with the top ten. CDR1 is SGHNT, CDR2 YYREEE, per germline (reference sequence). The CDR3 has 12 amino acids. The ends were cut back, 2 bases at V and 9 bases at J, with 9 bases in the middle. The source is a human donor in a cohort sampled during active COVID-19. This chain connects TRBV5-4 to TRBJ1-5; D unresolved. Sequenced material: peripheral blood. The CDR3 DNA follows: TGTGCCAGCAGCTTCCTCGGTTCGCCCCAGCATTTT. Translated: CASSFLGSPQHF.